These T cell receptor beta chains were read from a single sample in a study of blood T cell repertoires in COVID-19. TCRdb keeps only in-frame clones here, not all; method: immunoSEQ multiplex PCR. The sample lists 150,000 to 200,000 clones; about 74% were seen once. Sequencing was performed on peripheral blood. These TCRs come from a woman older than 75 with acute or convalescent COVID-19. CDR3s include the opening cysteine and the closing phenylalanine or tryptophan. D genes are given only for firm matches. Size tells how often a clone was seen (once, few, many) or the class of an expanded clone, and some rows leave it out.

j_call,v_call,clone_size,d_call,cdr3_nt,cdr3_aa
TRBJ2-7,TRBV28,-,TRBD2,TGTGCCAGCTACCCTAGCGGGATTAAACAAAACGAGCAGTACTTC,CASYPSGIKQNEQYF
TRBJ1-5,TRBV28,-,-,TGTGCCAGCAGTGGGGGGAATCAGCCCCAGCATTTT,CASSGGNQPQHF
TRBJ2-1,TRBV28,-,-,TGTGCCAGCATGCACGGACAGCCCTACAATGAGCAGTTCTTC,CASMHGQPYNEQFF
TRBJ2-1,TRBV7-9,-,TRBD2,TGTGCCAGCAGCCCTCAACTAGCGGGGGTTTACAATGAGCAGTTCTTC,CASSPQLAGVYNEQFF
TRBJ1-4,TRBV7-2,-,TRBD1,TGTGCCAGCAGCCAGGGGGGTGGTGAAAAACTGTTTTTT,CASSQGGGEKLFF
TRBJ2-5,TRBV28,-,TRBD2,TGTGCCAGCAGTTCGTCCGGGACTACCAAACTAGAAGAGACCCAGTACTTC,CASSSSGTTKLEETQYF
TRBJ2-5,TRBV4-3,-,TRBD1,TGCGCCAGCAGCCGGAGACAGGGGCCGCAAGAGACCCAGTACTTC,CASSRRQGPQETQYF
TRBJ1-2,TRBV27,once,-,TGTGCCAGCAGACTTTCGGGCGGGGGTGGCTACACCTTC,CASRLSGGGGYTF
TRBJ2-1,TRBV5-6,-,TRBD2,TGTGCCAGCAGCTTGAGAGCGGGAGGGCCGGTCAATGAGCAGTTCTTC,CASSLRAGGPVNEQFF
TRBJ2-2,TRBV3-1/TRBV3-2,-,TRBD1,TGTGCCAGCAGCCGAGGGACAGTGGAAGGTGGCGGGGAGCTGTTTTTT,CASSRGTVEGGGELFF
TRBJ2-7,TRBV3-1/TRBV3-2,-,TRBD2,TGTGCCAGCAGCTCCCTAGCGGCCTACGAGCAGTACTTC,CASSSLAAYEQYF
TRBJ1-2,TRBV3-1/TRBV3-2,-,-,TGTGCCAGCAGCCAAGACGGGGGGGACTATGGCTACACCTTC,CASSQDGGDYGYTF
TRBJ1-5,TRBV20-1,-,TRBD1,TGCAGTGCTAGTGGCAGGGGGTTTAGCAATCAGCCCCAGCATTTT,CSASGRGFSNQPQHF
TRBJ1-5,TRBV7-2,-,-,TGTGCCAGCAGCTTAGCTCAGTCTTATCAGCCCCAGCATTTT,CASSLAQSYQPQHF
TRBJ2-5,TRBV10-3,-,TRBD2,TGTGCCATCAGCGTTCCGGGACTAGCGGAAGAGACCCAGTACTTC,CAISVPGLAEETQYF
TRBJ1-5,TRBV2,-,TRBD1,TGTGCCAGCAGTGAAATAGGACAGGGGGCCCGCAATCAGCCCCAGCATTTT,CASSEIGQGARNQPQHF
TRBJ2-1,TRBV5-6,-,-,TGTGCCAGCAGCTTGACAGGGGGGGTGACGTCTGAGCAGTTCTTC,CASSLTGGVTSEQFF
TRBJ1-2,TRBV3-1/TRBV3-2,few,-,TGTGCCAGCAGCCTTCACCATAGGGCGTGTGACGGGCGAAAAGGGGATGGCTACACCTTC,CASSLHHRACDGRKGDGYTF
TRBJ2-7,TRBV28,-,TRBD2,TGTGCCAGCAGTAAAACGGGACTAGCGGCCTACGAGCAGTACTTC,CASSKTGLAAYEQYF
TRBJ2-5,TRBV28,-,-,TGTGCCAGCAGTTTAAGCAGGCAAGAGACCCAGTACTTC,CASSLSRQETQYF
TRBJ2-1,TRBV5-5,-,TRBD2,TGTGCCAGCACCTTATCTAGCGGGAGGAGGAATGAGCAGTTCTTC,CASTLSSGRRNEQFF
TRBJ1-2,TRBV14,-,-,TGTGCCAGCAGCCAAGTAGGCGGCCGCTATGGCTACACCTTC,CASSQVGGRYGYTF
TRBJ2-7,TRBV7-9,-,-,TGTGCCAGCAGACACCACCAAGGACTAATCTACGAGCAGTACTTC,CASRHHQGLIYEQYF
TRBJ2-7,TRBV11-2,-,TRBD1,TGTGCCAGCAGCTTAGAAGGGACAGGCACAACCTTC,CASSLEGTGTTF
TRBJ2-5,TRBV7-2,-,TRBD2,TGTGCCAGCAGCTTGCGGGGGGAGACCCAGTACTTC,CASSLRGETQYF
TRBJ1-5,TRBV2,-,TRBD1,TGTGCCAGCAGTGGGACAGGGGATGGGCAGCCCCAGCATTTT,CASSGTGDGQPQHF
TRBJ2-2,TRBV5-1,-,TRBD1,TGCGCCAGCAGCCACCGACAGGGGGACACCGGGGAGCTGTTTTTT,CASSHRQGDTGELFF
TRBJ2-1,TRBV5-1,-,-,TGCGCCAGCAGCCCAGCGGTGAGCTCCTACAATGAGCAGTTCTTC,CASSPAVSSYNEQFF